Listed below are T cell receptor beta chains from one sample, sequenced in a study of blood T cells in healthy people across ages. One entry per CDR3 protein results from TCRdb running MiXCR on the 5' RACE reads. This table has some 1.6 million distinct CDR3 sequences, about 35% appearing once. Sequenced material: blood. Receptors were obtained from a woman aged 25 to 39 in good health. The CDR3 runs from the conserved cysteine through the conserved F or W. A D gene is named only where the DNA matches it firmly. Clone size is given for some rows only: seen once, a few or many times, or a class if the clone is expanded.

TRBV4-2	many	TRBD2	TRBJ2-5	CASSQDWVTSGYQETQYF	TGTGCCAGCAGCCAAGATTGGGTGACTAGCGGATACCAAGAGACCCAGTACTTC
TRBV6-2/TRBV6-3	NA	NA	TRBJ2-1	CASSFGVAQRTYNEQFF	TGTGCCAGCAGTTTCGGTGTAGCGCAAAGAACCTACAATGAGCAGTTCTTC
TRBV29-1	many	NA	TRBJ1-2	CSVDVALSDYGYTF	TGCAGCGTTGATGTTGCCCTGAGTGACTATGGCTACACCTTC
TRBV20-1	few	NA	TRBJ1-1	CSGSPTANTEAFF	TGCAGTGGGAGCCCCACAGCGAACACTGAAGCTTTCTTT
TRBV29-1	NA	NA	TRBJ1-1	CSVGISRDTEAFF	TGCAGCGTTGGGATTAGTCGGGACACTGAAGCTTTCTTT
TRBV20-1	many	NA	TRBJ1-2	CSASAWTKGDGYTF	TGCAGTGCTAGCGCCTGGACTAAGGGAGATGGCTACACCTTC
TRBV24-1	NA	TRBD2	TRBJ2-3	CATSVGTSGTDTQYF	TGTGCCACCAGTGTCGGGACTAGCGGCACAGATACGCAGTATTTT
TRBV6-2/TRBV6-3	NA	TRBD1	TRBJ1-2	CASSYLYRGHGYTF	TGTGCCAGCAGTTACTTGTACAGGGGGCATGGCTACACCTTC
TRBV2	NA	TRBD1	TRBJ2-3	CARPGQHTDTQYF	TGTGCCAGACCGGGACAGCACACAGATACGCAGTATTTT
TRBV5-1	NA	NA	TRBJ2-2	CASSFQRTGELFF	TGCGCCAGCAGCTTCCAGAGAACCGGGGAGCTGTTTTTT
TRBV11-2	few	NA	TRBJ2-3	CASSYNRDGTQYF	TGTGCCAGCAGTTATAACAGGGACGGTACGCAGTATTTT
TRBV29-1	few	NA	TRBJ1-2	CSAPRQEGTNYGYTF	TGCAGCGCCCCCCGACAGGAAGGAACTAACTATGGCTACACCTTC
TRBV10-3	NA	NA	TRBJ1-1	CAISESDDAAGDTEAFF	TGTGCCATCAGTGAGTCTGATGACGCCGCTGGCGACACTGAAGCTTTCTTT
TRBV25-1	few	NA	TRBJ1-1	CASSGMGTEAFF	TGTGCCAGCAGTGGGATGGGCACTGAAGCTTTCTTT
TRBV3-1	few	NA	TRBJ2-3	CASSHGWLALNGRADTQYF	TGTGCCAGCAGCCACGGCTGGCTAGCGTTAAACGGTCGGGCAGATACGCAGTATTTT
TRBV4-2	NA	TRBD2	TRBJ2-3	CASSQDPQRGGIDTQYF	TGTGCCAGCAGCCAAGATCCGCAGCGGGGGGGCATAGATACGCAGTATTTT
TRBV3-1	few	NA	TRBJ2-7	CASSPRWNEQYF	TGTGCCAGCAGCCCCCGGTGGAATGAGCAGTACTTC
TRBV29-1	few	TRBD2	TRBJ2-5	CSVEEPLAGSAARETQYF	TGCAGCGTTGAAGAACCCCTAGCGGGGTCCGCTGCCAGGGAGACCCAGTACTTC
TRBV28	NA	NA	TRBJ2-7	CASSLSRLSGEQYF	TGTGCCAGCAGTTTGTCCAGGCTTTCGGGCGAGCAGTACTTC
TRBV7-9	NA	NA	TRBJ2-2	CASSQGLLGLLTGELFF	TGTGCCAGCAGCCAAGGCCTCCTTGGACTACTCACCGGGGAGCTGTTTTTT
TRBV7-6	few	TRBD2	TRBJ2-5	CASSLQASGKATQYF	TGTGCCAGCAGCTTACAGGCTAGCGGTAAGGCGACCCAGTACTTC
TRBV7-3	NA	NA	TRBJ2-3	CASSLGGRTDTRYF	TGTGCCAGCAGCTTGGGGGGGCGCACAGATACGCGGTATTTT
TRBV7-8	few	NA	TRBJ1-4	CASSLGAVRYEKLFF	TGTGCCAGCAGCTTAGGGGCGGTTCGGTACGAAAAACTGTTTTTT
TRBV6-6	NA	NA	TRBJ2-1	CASSRKTTDPVNEQFF	TGTGCCAGCAGCAGAAAAACCACAGATCCCGTTAATGAGCAGTTCTTC
TRBV20-1	NA	TRBD1	TRBJ1-2	CSARYRGRSGYTF	TGCAGTGCTAGGTACAGGGGGAGAAGCGGCTACACCTTC
TRBV13	NA	NA	TRBJ2-5	CASSPPLAGRTQYF	TGTGCCAGCAGCCCCCCGTTGGCGGGGAGAACCCAGTACTTC
TRBV29-1	many	TRBD2	TRBJ2-4	CSVGTSGKNIQYF	TGCAGCGTCGGGACTAGCGGCAAAAACATTCAGTACTTC
TRBV7-2	many	TRBD1	TRBJ1-2	CASSPRQGLGGYTF	TGTGCCAGCAGCCCCAGACAGGGTCTCGGTGGCTACACCTTC
TRBV9	NA	NA	TRBJ2-3	CASSVVGQASDTQYF	TGTGCCAGCAGCGTAGTAGGGCAGGCCTCCGATACGCAGTATTTT
TRBV20-1	NA	NA	TRBJ2-3	CSAREGAPADTQYF	TGCAGTGCTAGGGAAGGGGCCCCAGCGGATACGCAGTATTTT
TRBV4-1	NA	TRBD1	TRBJ1-5	CASSRHAGQGFFQPQHF	TGCGCCAGCAGCCGCCACGCCGGACAGGGCTTTTTTCAGCCCCAGCATTTT
TRBV20-1	NA	NA	TRBJ2-7	CSAPGRGGNEQYF	TGCAGTGCCCCCGGGCGGGGTGGAAACGAGCAGTACTTC
TRBV3-1	many	TRBD2	TRBJ2-3	CASSQGIAGATDTQYF	TGTGCCAGCAGCCAAGGGATAGCGGGGGCCACAGATACGCAGTATTTT
TRBV7-3	NA	NA	TRBJ2-2	CASSFGLANTGELFF	TGTGCCAGCAGCTTCGGGCTGGCAAACACCGGGGAGCTGTTTTTT
TRBV7-2	NA	TRBD1	TRBJ2-5	CASSSRTGVETQYF	TGTGCCAGCAGCTCTAGGACAGGGGTAGAGACCCAGTACTTC
TRBV9	NA	NA	TRBJ2-7	CASSALSGTPYEQYF	TGTGCCAGCAGCGCCTTATCCGGGACCCCCTACGAGCAGTACTTC
TRBV28	NA	NA	TRBJ2-5	CASSPIGGQEAQYF	TGTGCCAGCAGTCCAATCGGCGGCCAAGAGGCCCAGTACTTC
TRBV5-1	NA	NA	TRBJ1-1	CASSLAFPGAEAFF	TGCGCCAGCAGTCTGGCATTCCCGGGAGCTGAAGCTTTCTTT
TRBV7-6	NA	TRBD1	TRBJ1-6	CASSSYRDRKNSPLHF	TGTGCCAGCAGCTCCTACCGGGACAGGAAAAATTCACCCCTCCACTTT
TRBV7-2	NA	NA	TRBJ2-1	CTSSLAGGISYNEQFF	TGTACCAGCAGCTTAGCTGGCGGGATATCCTACAATGAGCAGTTCTTC
TRBV29-1	NA	TRBD1	TRBJ1-4	CSVSDRGHEKLFF	TGCAGCGTCTCTGACAGGGGGCATGAAAAACTGTTTTTT